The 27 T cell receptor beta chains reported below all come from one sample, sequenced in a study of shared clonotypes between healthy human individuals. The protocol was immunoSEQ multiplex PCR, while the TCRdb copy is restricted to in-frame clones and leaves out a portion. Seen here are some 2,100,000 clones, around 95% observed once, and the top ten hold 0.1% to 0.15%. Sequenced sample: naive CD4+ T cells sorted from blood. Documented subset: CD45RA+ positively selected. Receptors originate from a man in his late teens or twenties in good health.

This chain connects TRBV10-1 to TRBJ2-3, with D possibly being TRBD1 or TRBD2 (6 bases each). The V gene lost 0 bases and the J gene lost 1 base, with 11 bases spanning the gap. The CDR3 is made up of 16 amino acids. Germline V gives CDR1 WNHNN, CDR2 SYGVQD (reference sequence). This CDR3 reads CASSESTGAGTDTQYF. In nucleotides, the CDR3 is TGCGCCAGCAGTGAGTCCACGGGGGCCGGCACAGATACGCAGTATTTT.

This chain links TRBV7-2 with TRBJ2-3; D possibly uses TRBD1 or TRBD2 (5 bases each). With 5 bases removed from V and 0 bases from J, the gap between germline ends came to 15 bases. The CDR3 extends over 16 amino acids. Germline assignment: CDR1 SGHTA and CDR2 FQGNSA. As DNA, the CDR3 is TGTGCCAGCAGCGATAGGGGAGCCACTAGCACAGATACGCAGTATTTT. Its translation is CASSDRGATSTDTQYF.

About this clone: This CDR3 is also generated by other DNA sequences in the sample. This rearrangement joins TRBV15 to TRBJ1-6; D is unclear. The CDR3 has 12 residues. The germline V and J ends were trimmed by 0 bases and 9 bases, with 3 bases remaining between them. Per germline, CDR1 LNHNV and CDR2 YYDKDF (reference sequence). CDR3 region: CATSRDTSPLHF. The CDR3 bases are TGTGCCACCAGCAGAGATACTTCACCCCTCCACTTT.

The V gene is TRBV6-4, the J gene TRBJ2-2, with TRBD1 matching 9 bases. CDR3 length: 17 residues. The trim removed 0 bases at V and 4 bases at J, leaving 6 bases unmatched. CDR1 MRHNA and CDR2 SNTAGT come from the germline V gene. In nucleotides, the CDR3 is TGTGCCAGCAGTGACTCGATTGACAGGGGGTCCACCGGGGAGCTGTTTTTT. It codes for CASSDSIDRGSTGELFF.

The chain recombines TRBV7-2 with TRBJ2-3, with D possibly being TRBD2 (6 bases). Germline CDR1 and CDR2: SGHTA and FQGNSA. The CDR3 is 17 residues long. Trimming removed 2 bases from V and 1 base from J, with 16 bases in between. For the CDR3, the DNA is TGTGCCAGCAGCTTACGTTCGGTGGGAGGAGGCACAGATACGCAGTATTTT. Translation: CASSLRSVGGGTDTQYF.

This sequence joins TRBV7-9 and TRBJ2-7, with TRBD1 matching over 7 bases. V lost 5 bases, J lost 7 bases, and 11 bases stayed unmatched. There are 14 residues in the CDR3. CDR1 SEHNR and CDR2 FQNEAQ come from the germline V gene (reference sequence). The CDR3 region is CASSRTGEKWEQYF. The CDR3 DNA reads TGTGCCAGCAGCCGGACAGGCGAAAAGTGGGAGCAGTACTTC. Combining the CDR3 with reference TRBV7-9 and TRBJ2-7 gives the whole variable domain DTGVSQNPRHKITKRGQNVTFRCDPISEHNRLYWYRQTLGQGPEFLTYFQNEAQLEKSRLLSDRFSAERPKGSFSTLEIQRTEQGDSAMYLCASSRTGEKWEQYFGPGTRLTVT.

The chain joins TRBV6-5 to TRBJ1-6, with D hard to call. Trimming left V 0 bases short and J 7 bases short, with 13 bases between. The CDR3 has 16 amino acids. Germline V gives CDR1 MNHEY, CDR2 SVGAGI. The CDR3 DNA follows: TGTGCCAGCAGTTACTCGTTTGCAAGTGGAAATTCACCCCTCCACTTT. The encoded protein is CASSYSFASGNSPLHF.

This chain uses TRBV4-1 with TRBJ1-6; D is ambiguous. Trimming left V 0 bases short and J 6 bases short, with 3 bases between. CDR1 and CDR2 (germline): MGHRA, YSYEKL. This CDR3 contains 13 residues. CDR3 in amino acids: CASSQETNSPLHF. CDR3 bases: TGCGCCAGCAGCCAAGAAACTAATTCACCCCTCCACTTT.

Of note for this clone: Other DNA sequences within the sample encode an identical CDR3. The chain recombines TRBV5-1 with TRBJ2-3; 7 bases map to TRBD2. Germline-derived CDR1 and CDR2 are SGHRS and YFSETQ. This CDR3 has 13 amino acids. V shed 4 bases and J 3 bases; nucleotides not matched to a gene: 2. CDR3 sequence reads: CASSLGGTDTQYF. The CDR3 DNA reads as TGCGCCAGCAGCCTGGGGGGGACAGATACGCAGTATTTT.

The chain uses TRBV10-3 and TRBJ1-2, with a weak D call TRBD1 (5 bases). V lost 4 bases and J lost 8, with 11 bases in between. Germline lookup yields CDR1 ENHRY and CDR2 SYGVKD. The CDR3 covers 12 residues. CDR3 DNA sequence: TGTGCCATCAGTGGGGGACGGCGGGGCTACACCTTC. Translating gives CAISGGRRGYTF.

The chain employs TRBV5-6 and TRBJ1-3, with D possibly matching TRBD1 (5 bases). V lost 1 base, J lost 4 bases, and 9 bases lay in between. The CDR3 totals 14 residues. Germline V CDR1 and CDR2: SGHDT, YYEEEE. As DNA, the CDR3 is TGTGCCAGCAGCTTGACGGGGGAAGGAAACACCATATATTTT. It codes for CASSLTGEGNTIYF.

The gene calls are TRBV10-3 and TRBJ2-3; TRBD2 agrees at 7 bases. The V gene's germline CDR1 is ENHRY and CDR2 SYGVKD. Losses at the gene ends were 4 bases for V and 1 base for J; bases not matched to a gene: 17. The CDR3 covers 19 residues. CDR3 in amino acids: CAISAGSSGHRYGTDTQYF. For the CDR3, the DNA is TGTGCCATCAGTGCGGGAAGTAGCGGGCATAGATATGGCACAGATACGCAGTATTTT.

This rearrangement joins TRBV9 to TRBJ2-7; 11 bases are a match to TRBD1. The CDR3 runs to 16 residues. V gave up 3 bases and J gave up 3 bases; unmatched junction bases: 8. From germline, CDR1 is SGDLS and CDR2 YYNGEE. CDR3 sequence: CASSASGTGGFYEQYF. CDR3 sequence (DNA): TGTGCCAGCAGCGCATCCGGGACAGGGGGTTTCTACGAGCAGTACTTC.

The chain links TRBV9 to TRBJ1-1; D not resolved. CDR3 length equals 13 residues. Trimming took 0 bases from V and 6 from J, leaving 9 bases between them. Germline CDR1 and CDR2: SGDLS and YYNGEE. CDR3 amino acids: CASSVGVLAEAFF. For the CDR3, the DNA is TGTGCCAGCAGCGTAGGGGTTCTCGCTGAAGCTTTCTTT. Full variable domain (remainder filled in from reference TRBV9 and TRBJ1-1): DSGVTQTPKHLITATGQRVTLRCSPRSGDLSVYWYQQSLDQGLQFLIQYYNGEERAKGNILERFSAQQFPDLHSELNLSSLELGDSALYFCASSVGVLAEAFFGQGTRLTVV.

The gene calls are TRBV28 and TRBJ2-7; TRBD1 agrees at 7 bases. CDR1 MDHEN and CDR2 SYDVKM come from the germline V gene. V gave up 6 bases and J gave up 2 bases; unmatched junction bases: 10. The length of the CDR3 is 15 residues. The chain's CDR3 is CASRRGQVDPYEQYF. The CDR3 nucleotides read TGTGCCAGCAGGAGAGGACAGGTAGACCCCTACGAGCAGTACTTC.

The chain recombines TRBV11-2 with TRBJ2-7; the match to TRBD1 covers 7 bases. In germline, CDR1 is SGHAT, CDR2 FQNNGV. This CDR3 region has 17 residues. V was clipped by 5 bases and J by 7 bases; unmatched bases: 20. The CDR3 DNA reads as TGTGCCAGCAGCCCGCCCCCAAAGGGGGCGATCCCGGGGGAGCAGTACTTC. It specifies CASSPPPKGAIPGEQYF.

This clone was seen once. For the CDR3, the DNA is TGTGCCAGCAGTCCGGGGGACAGGGGGCGAGGTGGTTATGGCTACACCTTC. Translation gives CASSPGDRGRGGYGYTF. The J gene is TRBJ1-2, the V gene TRBV28; 12 bases are shared with TRBD1. J was trimmed by 5 bases and V by 5 bases; bases with no gene match: 12. The germline CDR1 and CDR2 sequences are MDHEN and SYDVKM. The CDR3 sequence is 17 residues long.

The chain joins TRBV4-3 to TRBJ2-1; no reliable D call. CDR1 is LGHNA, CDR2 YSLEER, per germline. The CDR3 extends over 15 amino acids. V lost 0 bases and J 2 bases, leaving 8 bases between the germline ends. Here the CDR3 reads CASSQDSPTYNEQFF. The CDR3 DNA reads TGCGCCAGCAGCCAAGATAGCCCGACCTACAATGAGCAGTTCTTC.

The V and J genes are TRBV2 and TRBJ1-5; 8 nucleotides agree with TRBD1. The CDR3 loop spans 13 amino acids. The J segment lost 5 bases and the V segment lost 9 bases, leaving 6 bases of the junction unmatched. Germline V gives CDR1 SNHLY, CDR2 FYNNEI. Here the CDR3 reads CASSWTGYQPQHF. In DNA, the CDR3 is TGTGCCAGTTCTTGGACAGGGTATCAGCCCCAGCATTTT.

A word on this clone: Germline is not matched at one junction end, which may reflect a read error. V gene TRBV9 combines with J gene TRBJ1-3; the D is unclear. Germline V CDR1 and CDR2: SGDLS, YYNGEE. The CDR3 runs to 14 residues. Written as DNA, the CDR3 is TGTGCCAGCAACGTAGTCCCCACGGGAAACACCATATATTTT. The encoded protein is CASNVVPTGNTIYF.

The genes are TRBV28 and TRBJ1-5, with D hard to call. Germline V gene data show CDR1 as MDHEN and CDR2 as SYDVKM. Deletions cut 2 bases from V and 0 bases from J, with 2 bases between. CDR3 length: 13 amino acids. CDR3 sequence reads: CASSLDSNQPQHF. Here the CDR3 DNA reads TGTGCCAGCAGTTTAGATAGCAATCAGCCCCAGCATTTT. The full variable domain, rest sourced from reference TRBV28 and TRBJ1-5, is DVKVTQSSRYLVKRTGEKVFLECVQDMDHENMFWYRQDPGLGLRLIYFSYDVKMKEKGDIPEGYSVSREKKERFSLILESASTNQTSMYLCASSLDSNQPQHFGDGTRLSIL.

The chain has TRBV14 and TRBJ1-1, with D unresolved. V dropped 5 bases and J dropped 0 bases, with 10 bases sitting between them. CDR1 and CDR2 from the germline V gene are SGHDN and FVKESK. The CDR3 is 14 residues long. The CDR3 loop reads CASSLGIMNTEAFF. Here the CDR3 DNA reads TGTGCCAGCAGCTTAGGTATCATGAACACTGAAGCTTTCTTT.

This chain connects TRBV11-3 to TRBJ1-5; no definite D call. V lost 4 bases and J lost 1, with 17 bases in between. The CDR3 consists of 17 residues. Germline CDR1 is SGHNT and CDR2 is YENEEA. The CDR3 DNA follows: TGTGCCAGCAGCTCGAAGGATGGACTAGGGAGCAATCAGCCCCAGCATTTT. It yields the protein CASSSKDGLGSNQPQHF.

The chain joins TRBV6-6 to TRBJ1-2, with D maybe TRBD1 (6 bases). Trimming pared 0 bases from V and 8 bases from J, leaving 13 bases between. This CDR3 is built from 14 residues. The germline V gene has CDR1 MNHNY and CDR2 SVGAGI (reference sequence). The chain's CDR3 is CASSYSDSSGGYTF. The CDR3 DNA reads TGTGCCAGCAGTTACTCGGACAGCTCGGGGGGCTACACCTTC.

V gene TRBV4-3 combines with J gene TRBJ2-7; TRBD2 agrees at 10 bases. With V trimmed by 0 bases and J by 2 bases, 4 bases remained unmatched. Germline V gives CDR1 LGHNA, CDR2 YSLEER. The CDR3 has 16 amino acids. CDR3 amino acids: CASSQDHLAGAYEQYF. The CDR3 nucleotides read TGCGCCAGCAGCCAAGATCACCTAGCGGGAGCCTACGAGCAGTACTTC.

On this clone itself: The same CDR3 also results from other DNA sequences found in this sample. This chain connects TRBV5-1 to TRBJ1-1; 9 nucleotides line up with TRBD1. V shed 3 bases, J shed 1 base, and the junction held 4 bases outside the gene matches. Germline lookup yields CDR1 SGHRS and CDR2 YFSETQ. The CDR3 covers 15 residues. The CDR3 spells CASSSGQGTNTEAFF. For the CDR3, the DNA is TGCGCCAGCAGCTCGGGACAGGGAACGAACACTGAAGCTTTCTTT.

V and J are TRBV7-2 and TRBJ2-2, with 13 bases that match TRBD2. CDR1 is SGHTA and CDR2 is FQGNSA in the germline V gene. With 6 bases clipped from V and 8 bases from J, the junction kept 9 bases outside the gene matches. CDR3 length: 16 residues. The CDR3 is CASRPGTSGIAGELFF. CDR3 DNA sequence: TGTGCCAGCAGGCCCGGGACTAGCGGGATAGCGGGGGAGCTGTTTTTT.